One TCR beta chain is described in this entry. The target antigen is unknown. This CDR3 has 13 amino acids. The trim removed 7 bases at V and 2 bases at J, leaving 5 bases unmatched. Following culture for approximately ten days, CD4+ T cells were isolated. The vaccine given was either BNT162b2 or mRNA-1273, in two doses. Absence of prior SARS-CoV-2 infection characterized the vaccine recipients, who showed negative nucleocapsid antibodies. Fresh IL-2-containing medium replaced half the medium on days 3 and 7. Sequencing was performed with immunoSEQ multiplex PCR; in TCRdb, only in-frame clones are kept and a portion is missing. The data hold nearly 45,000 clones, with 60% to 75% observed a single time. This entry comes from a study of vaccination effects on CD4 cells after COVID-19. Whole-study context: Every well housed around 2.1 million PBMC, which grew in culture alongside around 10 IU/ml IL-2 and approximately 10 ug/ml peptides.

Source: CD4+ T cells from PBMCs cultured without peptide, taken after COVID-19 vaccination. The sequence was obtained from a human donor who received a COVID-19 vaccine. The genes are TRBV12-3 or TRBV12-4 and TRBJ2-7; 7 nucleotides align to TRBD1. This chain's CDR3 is CASKRDSTYEQYF. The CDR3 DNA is TGTGCCAGCAAGAGGGACAGCACCTACGAGCAGTACTTC.